These T cell receptor beta chains were read from a single sample in a study of blood T cell repertoires in COVID-19. Data came from immunoSEQ multiplex PCR; TCRdb stores just in-frame clones and leaves some out. The table records around 100,000 clones, around nine tenths of them present only once. Input material: peripheral blood. These receptor sequences come from a woman aged 45-60 years with COVID-19, enrolled during active disease. Each CDR3 is given with its conserved first and last residue. Fields, in order: D gene, clone size, J gene, V gene, CDR3 DNA, CDR3 protein. A D gene is named only where the DNA matches it firmly. Some rows mark clone size as missing; the rest say once, few, many or name a class of expanded clone.

D gene: TRBD2; clone size: NA; J gene: TRBJ2-3; V gene: TRBV30; CDR3 DNA: TGTGCCTACCAGGGACTAGCGGGGGCCTTATCTCACACAGATACGCAGTATTTT; CDR3 protein: CAYQGLAGALSHTDTQYF
D gene: NA; clone size: NA; J gene: TRBJ1-5; V gene: TRBV29-1; CDR3 DNA: TGCAGCGTCCGTTATAGCAATCAGCCCCAGCATTTT; CDR3 protein: CSVRYSNQPQHF
D gene: NA; clone size: NA; J gene: TRBJ1-4; V gene: TRBV19; CDR3 DNA: TGTGCCAGTAGTATCCTTGGGCTTAATGAAAAACTGTTTTTT; CDR3 protein: CASSILGLNEKLFF
D gene: TRBD1; clone size: once; J gene: TRBJ1-2; V gene: TRBV7-2; CDR3 DNA: TGTGCCAGCAGATATCCCATCAAGGGGGCGGCGAGCTATGGCTACACCTTC; CDR3 protein: CASRYPIKGAASYGYTF
D gene: NA; clone size: NA; J gene: TRBJ1-1; V gene: TRBV24-1; CDR3 DNA: TGTGCCACCAGTAAAGGGGGTACTGAAGCTTTCTTT; CDR3 protein: CATSKGGTEAFF
D gene: NA; clone size: NA; J gene: TRBJ1-1; V gene: TRBV10-3; CDR3 DNA: TGTGCCATCAGTAAAAACAGGGTAATGGGCAGAAACACTGAAGCTTTCTTT; CDR3 protein: CAISKNRVMGRNTEAFF
D gene: TRBD2; clone size: few; J gene: TRBJ2-1; V gene: TRBV27; CDR3 DNA: TGTGCCAGCAGTTTTCGGGGGGACAATGAGCAGTTCTTC; CDR3 protein: CASSFRGDNEQFF
D gene: TRBD2; clone size: NA; J gene: TRBJ2-1; V gene: TRBV10-2; CDR3 DNA: TGCGCCAGCAATGACCTAGCGGGGGGCTACAATGAGCAGTTCTTC; CDR3 protein: CASNDLAGGYNEQFF
D gene: TRBD2; clone size: NA; J gene: TRBJ2-3; V gene: TRBV5-4; CDR3 DNA: TGTGCCAGCAGCTTGGGGGGACTAGCGGGGAGCACAGATACGCAGTATTTT; CDR3 protein: CASSLGGLAGSTDTQYF
D gene: NA; clone size: NA; J gene: TRBJ1-1; V gene: TRBV18; CDR3 DNA: TGTGCCAGCTCACCGAGTAGACAATCAGGAGGGACTGAAGCTTTCTTT; CDR3 protein: CASSPSRQSGGTEAFF
D gene: NA; clone size: NA; J gene: TRBJ2-3; V gene: TRBV5-6; CDR3 DNA: TGTGCCAGCAGCTTGGGTTTGCCTACTTCCACAGATACGCAGTATTTT; CDR3 protein: CASSLGLPTSTDTQYF
D gene: NA; clone size: NA; J gene: TRBJ1-1; V gene: TRBV10-3; CDR3 DNA: TGTGCCGCCTCCCACGGCCAGGGCAGTCGCGAAGCTTTCTTT; CDR3 protein: CAASHGQGSREAFF
D gene: TRBD1; clone size: NA; J gene: TRBJ1-2; V gene: TRBV29-1; CDR3 DNA: TGCAGCGTTCAGAGGATGGAGGACAGGGCTCTACGTTTGGGCTACACCTTC; CDR3 protein: CSVQRMEDRALRLGYTF
D gene: NA; clone size: once; J gene: TRBJ1-3; V gene: TRBV10-1; CDR3 DNA: TGCGCCATTAATCTAAGGACAAATGGAAACACCATATATTTT; CDR3 protein: CAINLRTNGNTIYF
D gene: NA; clone size: NA; J gene: TRBJ2-2; V gene: TRBV30; CDR3 DNA: TGTGCCTGGAGCGTAGTCAGACTGAACACCGGGGAGCTGTTTTTT; CDR3 protein: CAWSVVRLNTGELFF
D gene: TRBD2; clone size: NA; J gene: TRBJ2-3; V gene: TRBV19; CDR3 DNA: TGTGCCAGTAGCCCAACTAGCGGGGTCTCGGATACGCAGTATTTT; CDR3 protein: CASSPTSGVSDTQYF
D gene: TRBD2; clone size: NA; J gene: TRBJ2-1; V gene: TRBV10-1; CDR3 DNA: TGCGCCAGCAGTGAGTCCCGGACTAGCGGGGGGGCTAGGAATGAGCAGTTCTTC; CDR3 protein: CASSESRTSGGARNEQFF
D gene: NA; clone size: NA; J gene: TRBJ1-3; V gene: TRBV9; CDR3 DNA: TGTGCCAGCAGCGCCGGACAGCGGGGGGGGAACACCATATATTTT; CDR3 protein: CASSAGQRGGNTIYF
D gene: NA; clone size: NA; J gene: TRBJ1-3; V gene: TRBV15; CDR3 DNA: TGTGCCACCAGCAGAGATTACCCGACGCTAGTAGCTGGAAACACCATATATTTT; CDR3 protein: CATSRDYPTLVAGNTIYF
D gene: NA; clone size: NA; J gene: TRBJ1-1; V gene: TRBV7-2; CDR3 DNA: TGTGCCAGCAGCGCTCACAAGAACACTGAAGCTTTCTTT; CDR3 protein: CASSAHKNTEAFF
D gene: NA; clone size: NA; J gene: TRBJ2-3; V gene: TRBV13; CDR3 DNA: TGTGCCAGCCGACGTCTAGCGCACACAGATACGCAGTATTTT; CDR3 protein: CASRRLAHTDTQYF
D gene: NA; clone size: NA; J gene: TRBJ1-1; V gene: TRBV7-8; CDR3 DNA: TGTGCCAGCATGTCGAGGGTGAACACTGAAGCTTTCTTT; CDR3 protein: CASMSRVNTEAFF
D gene: NA; clone size: NA; J gene: TRBJ1-1; V gene: TRBV7-2; CDR3 DNA: TGTGCCAGCAGCTTAGGGGCGAACACTGAAGCTTTCTTT; CDR3 protein: CASSLGANTEAFF
D gene: NA; clone size: NA; J gene: TRBJ1-3; V gene: TRBV4-1; CDR3 DNA: TGCGCCAGCAGCCAAGGGCCAAGTGCAGGAAACACCATATATTTT; CDR3 protein: CASSQGPSAGNTIYF
D gene: TRBD1; clone size: NA; J gene: TRBJ1-1; V gene: TRBV6-5; CDR3 DNA: TGTGCCAGCAGTCAGCCCGGGACAGAGATCACTGAAGCTTTCTTT; CDR3 protein: CASSQPGTEITEAFF
D gene: NA; clone size: NA; J gene: TRBJ2-1; V gene: TRBV24-1; CDR3 DNA: TGTGCCACCAGTGATTATGAGGGCAGCTCCTACAATGAGCAGTTCTTC; CDR3 protein: CATSDYEGSSYNEQFF
D gene: NA; clone size: NA; J gene: TRBJ1-2; V gene: TRBV3-1/TRBV3-2; CDR3 DNA: TGTGCCAGCAGCCAAGAGGCATATGGCTACACCTTC; CDR3 protein: CASSQEAYGYTF
D gene: TRBD2; clone size: NA; J gene: TRBJ2-1; V gene: TRBV3-1/TRBV3-2; CDR3 DNA: TGTGCCAGCAGCCGCACCCAGCGGGGGTCCGGGAGAGAGCAGTTCTTC; CDR3 protein: CASSRTQRGSGREQFF
D gene: TRBD2; clone size: NA; J gene: TRBJ2-7; V gene: TRBV19; CDR3 DNA: TGTGCCAGTAGTATTAGCGGGGGTTCCCACTACGAGCAGTACTTC; CDR3 protein: CASSISGGSHYEQYF
D gene: TRBD1; clone size: NA; J gene: TRBJ1-5; V gene: TRBV19; CDR3 DNA: TGTGCCAGTAGTCAATGGGGCCGTAGGACAGGGTGGAATCAGCCCCAGCATTTT; CDR3 protein: CASSQWGRRTGWNQPQHF
D gene: TRBD2; clone size: NA; J gene: TRBJ2-5; V gene: TRBV4-1; CDR3 DNA: TGCGCCAGCAGCCAAGTAAATATGGGACTAGCGGTCGGAGAGACCCAGTACTTC; CDR3 protein: CASSQVNMGLAVGETQYF
D gene: TRBD1; clone size: NA; J gene: TRBJ2-1; V gene: TRBV10-3; CDR3 DNA: TGTGCCATCGGGACAGGGGCCAATGAGCAGTTCTTC; CDR3 protein: CAIGTGANEQFF
D gene: NA; clone size: NA; J gene: TRBJ1-4; V gene: TRBV10-3; CDR3 DNA: TGTGCCATCAGTGGGGGAGAAGAAAAACTGTTTTTT; CDR3 protein: CAISGGEEKLFF
D gene: TRBD2; clone size: NA; J gene: TRBJ2-7; V gene: TRBV10-3; CDR3 DNA: TGTGCCATCAGTGAGGGGCTAGCGGGGACCTACGAGCAGTACTTC; CDR3 protein: CAISEGLAGTYEQYF
D gene: NA; clone size: NA; J gene: TRBJ1-3; V gene: TRBV7-6; CDR3 DNA: TGTGCCAGCAGCTTAGGAAGGGGGGGGAGCAGGGCTGGAAACACCATATATTTT; CDR3 protein: CASSLGRGGSRAGNTIYF
D gene: TRBD1; clone size: NA; J gene: TRBJ2-7; V gene: TRBV7-9; CDR3 DNA: TGTGCCAGCAGCTTAGCCGGCCAGGGGGCAAGCGAGCAGTACTTC; CDR3 protein: CASSLAGQGASEQYF
D gene: NA; clone size: NA; J gene: TRBJ1-2; V gene: TRBV19; CDR3 DNA: TGTGCCAGTAGTTTTCGGACAAACTATGGCTACACCTTC; CDR3 protein: CASSFRTNYGYTF
D gene: NA; clone size: NA; J gene: TRBJ1-2; V gene: TRBV15; CDR3 DNA: TGTGCCACCAGATTGGCTTCGAACTATGGCTACACCTTC; CDR3 protein: CATRLASNYGYTF
D gene: NA; clone size: NA; J gene: TRBJ1-2; V gene: TRBV5-4; CDR3 DNA: TGTGCCAGCAGCCTACCTTCCCTCGGGGGGCGGACTGGCTACACCTTC; CDR3 protein: CASSLPSLGGRTGYTF
D gene: TRBD1; clone size: NA; J gene: TRBJ2-7; V gene: TRBV27; CDR3 DNA: TGTGCCAGCAGTTTATCGATATGGGACAGCAAACAAAACCACTCCTACGAGCAGTACTTC; CDR3 protein: CASSLSIWDSKQNHSYEQYF
D gene: TRBD2; clone size: NA; J gene: TRBJ2-2; V gene: TRBV7-2; CDR3 DNA: TGTGCCAGCAGCTTCCTGGGACTAGCGGGGGGGCCAACCGGGGAGCTGTTTTTT; CDR3 protein: CASSFLGLAGGPTGELFF
D gene: NA; clone size: NA; J gene: TRBJ1-5; V gene: TRBV6-5; CDR3 DNA: TGTGCCAGCAACCAGGGAGGGGTCAATCAGCCCCAGCATTTT; CDR3 protein: CASNQGGVNQPQHF
D gene: NA; clone size: NA; J gene: TRBJ1-2; V gene: TRBV5-1; CDR3 DNA: TGCGCCAGCAGCTTGGAGGGGAACTATGGCTACACCTTC; CDR3 protein: CASSLEGNYGYTF
D gene: NA; clone size: NA; J gene: TRBJ1-2; V gene: TRBV7-2; CDR3 DNA: TGTGCCAGCAGCTTAGACACAGGCTATGGCTACACCTTC; CDR3 protein: CASSLDTGYGYTF
D gene: TRBD2; clone size: NA; J gene: TRBJ2-1; V gene: TRBV7-2; CDR3 DNA: TGTGCCAGCAGCTCGATAGCGGGGGCTTTCTACAATGAGCAGTTCTTC; CDR3 protein: CASSSIAGAFYNEQFF
D gene: TRBD2; clone size: NA; J gene: TRBJ2-5; V gene: TRBV30; CDR3 DNA: TGTGCCTGGAGTGTAAGGTTCGGGGGGGAGACCCAGTACTTC; CDR3 protein: CAWSVRFGGETQYF
D gene: NA; clone size: NA; J gene: TRBJ1-5; V gene: TRBV2; CDR3 DNA: TGTGCCAGCAGCCCCGGAAGAGGGAGCAATCAGCCCCAGCATTTT; CDR3 protein: CASSPGRGSNQPQHF
D gene: NA; clone size: few; J gene: TRBJ1-6; V gene: TRBV11-2; CDR3 DNA: TGTGCCAGCAGTCCGGGGAGCTCCTATAATTCACCCCTCCACTTT; CDR3 protein: CASSPGSSYNSPLHF
D gene: TRBD1; clone size: NA; J gene: TRBJ1-1; V gene: TRBV19; CDR3 DNA: TGTGCCAGTAGGACAGGGGGACGAGGCACTGAAGCTTTCTTT; CDR3 protein: CASRTGGRGTEAFF
D gene: NA; clone size: NA; J gene: TRBJ1-5; V gene: TRBV5-8; CDR3 DNA: TGTGCCAGCAGCTTGGTGGCAGGGGCACCGGCCCAGCATTTT; CDR3 protein: CASSLVAGAPAQHF
D gene: TRBD1; clone size: NA; J gene: TRBJ1-2; V gene: TRBV2; CDR3 DNA: TGTGCCAGCAGATTCGGGACAGACTATGGCTACACCTTC; CDR3 protein: CASRFGTDYGYTF
D gene: NA; clone size: NA; J gene: TRBJ1-5; V gene: TRBV4-1; CDR3 DNA: TGCGCCAGCAGCCAAGTTATAGCGGGTAATCAGCCCCAGCATTTT; CDR3 protein: CASSQVIAGNQPQHF
D gene: TRBD1; clone size: NA; J gene: TRBJ1-5; V gene: TRBV20-1; CDR3 DNA: TGCAGTGCTAGTAAGAGGGGGCTTAGCAATCAGCCCCAGCATTTT; CDR3 protein: CSASKRGLSNQPQHF
D gene: TRBD2; clone size: NA; J gene: TRBJ2-2; V gene: TRBV2; CDR3 DNA: TGTGCCAGCAGTGTTTCAGTCAGGGAGGGCGGGGAGCTGTTTTTT; CDR3 protein: CASSVSVREGGELFF
D gene: TRBD1; clone size: NA; J gene: TRBJ1-5; V gene: TRBV27; CDR3 DNA: TGTGCCAGCAGTTCTTCCGGGACAGGGGACAATCAGCCCCAGCATTTT; CDR3 protein: CASSSSGTGDNQPQHF
D gene: NA; clone size: NA; J gene: TRBJ1-2; V gene: TRBV5-5; CDR3 DNA: TGTGGCAGCACCTCCTTCGGGGGACTGGCTAACTATGGCTACACCTTC; CDR3 protein: CGSTSFGGLANYGYTF
D gene: NA; clone size: NA; J gene: TRBJ1-6; V gene: TRBV7-2; CDR3 DNA: TGTGCCAGCAGCACACAGGGATATAATTCACCCCTCCACTTT; CDR3 protein: CASSTQGYNSPLHF
D gene: TRBD1; clone size: NA; J gene: TRBJ2-3; V gene: TRBV24-1; CDR3 DNA: TGTGCCACCAGTGACCTCAGGGGGCCGTCGGATACGCAGTATTTT; CDR3 protein: CATSDLRGPSDTQYF
D gene: TRBD1; clone size: NA; J gene: TRBJ2-3; V gene: TRBV2; CDR3 DNA: TGTGCCAGCAGTAGGGACAGGGGCACAGATACGCAGTATTTT; CDR3 protein: CASSRDRGTDTQYF